The text below deals with one T cell receptor (beta chain). This sample was included in a study of blood T cell repertoires in COVID-19. Generated by immunoSEQ multiplex PCR, the TCRdb table keeps only in-frame clones and is missing some. The profile shows roughly 180,000 clones, 70% to 90% of them singletons. CDR1 SGHDT and CDR2 YYEEEE come from the germline V gene. The CDR3 runs to 12 residues. Deletions cut 0 bases from V and 3 bases from J, with 4 bases between. Sequencing was performed on peripheral blood. The chain is built from TRBV5-6 and TRBJ2-7; no firm D call. The receptor was derived from a woman aged 25 to 39 with acute or convalescent COVID-19. In nucleotides, the CDR3 is TGTGCCAGCAGCTTGGCCTACTACGAGCAGTACTTC. This translates into CASSLAYYEQYF.